This passage covers 15 T cell receptor beta chains from one sample sequenced in a study of cytomegalovirus exposure and HLA in healthy donors. PCR amplification relied on 60 Vbeta primers (plus 13 Jbeta primers). Using immunoSEQ multiplex PCR, the repertoire was profiled, and TCRdb retains in-frame clones only, with some absent. This table holds about 72,000 clones, 70% to 90% found once. The sample taken for sequencing was PBMCs. The receptors stem from a human donor in good health.

This sequence joins TRBV27 and TRBJ2-5; 8 nucleotides align to TRBD2. Germline V gene sequence: CDR1 MNHEY, CDR2 SMNVEV (reference sequence). There are 14 residues in the CDR3. V trimming: 7 bases; J trimming: 4 bases; junction bases outside the gene matches: 8. The CDR3 reads CASNDGGARETQYF. In DNA form, the CDR3 reads TGTGCCAGCAACGACGGGGGGGCCCGAGAGACCCAGTACTTC.

V usage is TRBV9 and J usage is TRBJ2-7; 7 nucleotides agree with TRBD1. Germline loops: CDR1 SGDLS, CDR2 YYNGEE. V shed 4 bases, J shed 2 bases, and the junction held 15 bases outside the gene matches. The CDR3 extends over 17 amino acids. The CDR3 here is CASSLGPIDRAPYEQYF. The DNA of the CDR3 is TGTGCCAGCAGCCTCGGTCCGATAGACAGGGCCCCCTACGAGCAGTACTTC.

The V call is TRBV7-2, the J call TRBJ1-6; D not resolved. With 4 bases removed from V and 11 bases from J, the gap between germline ends came to 6 bases. This CDR3 contains 11 residues. Per the germline V gene, CDR1 is SGHTA and CDR2 is FQGNSA. CDR3 sequence reads: CASSSGAPLHF. The CDR3 nucleotides are TGTGCCAGCAGCTCCGGGGCACCCCTCCACTTT.

This chain links TRBV7-3 with TRBJ1-1; perhaps TRBD1 as D (6 bases). Germline V gene data show CDR1 as SGHTA and CDR2 as FQGTGA. The CDR3 extends over 13 amino acids. Between the trimmed V and J ends, which lost 5 bases and 7 bases, there was a span of 14 bases. The CDR3: CASSLLMDSEAFF. The CDR3 nucleotides read TGTGCCAGCAGCCTACTTATGGACAGTGAAGCTTTCTTT.

This clone was detected a few times. The chain employs TRBV7-9 and TRBJ1-2; the D gene is possibly TRBD1 (5 bases). The CDR3 covers 16 residues. V was pared by 1 base and J by 2 bases, with 14 bases between. Germline CDR1 reads SEHNR; CDR2 reads FQNEAQ (reference sequence). The CDR3: CASSLGSRDLNYGYTF. Written as DNA, the CDR3 is TGTGCCAGCAGCTTAGGATCCAGGGACTTAAACTATGGCTACACCTTC.

This clone has a handful of counts. The V call is TRBV19, the J call TRBJ1-4; D may be TRBD1 (6 bases). The V and J ends lost 6 bases and 5 bases respectively, with 13 bases between them. CDR1 and CDR2 from the germline V gene are LNHDA and SQIVND (reference sequence). The CDR3 loop spans 14 amino acids. The CDR3 DNA reads as TGTGCCAGTAGCCCGGGACATACAAATGAAAAACTGTTTTTT. Protein product: CASSPGHTNEKLFF.

This chain joins TRBV29-1 and TRBJ1-2; D is possibly TRBD1 (6 bases). Germline CDR1 reads SQVTM; CDR2 reads ANQGSEA. CDR3 size: 14 residues. V was cut by 1 base and J by 3 bases, with 12 bases left in between. CDR3 nucleotide sequence: TGCAGCGTTGAAGCTACAGGGAATGACTATGGCTACACCTTC. It yields the protein CSVEATGNDYGYTF.

The CDR3 coding sequence is TGTGCCAGCAGTGACGACAGGGGTTTCTACGAGCAGTACTTC. Protein: CASSDDRGFYEQYF. The V and J genes are TRBV27 and TRBJ2-7, with TRBD1 matching over 8 bases. The germline V gene encodes CDR1 MNHEY and CDR2 SMNVEV (reference sequence). V was pared by 5 bases and J by 3 bases, with 6 bases of the junction left unmatched. The CDR3 length is 14 residues.

The J gene is TRBJ1-1, the V gene TRBV23-1; maybe TRBD1 (5 bases). TRBV23-1 is labeled an ORF, and its function is uncertain. The V gene lost 6 bases and the J gene lost 6 bases, with 17 bases spanning the gap. The CDR3 is 14 residues long. The CDR3, as DNA: TGCGCCAGCAGCCCCCGTCGGGGGAGCGCTGAAGCTTTCTTT. This sequence encodes CASSPRRGSAEAFF.

The J gene is TRBJ2-5, the V gene TRBV2, with 7 bases matching TRBD2. The ends lost 6 bases at V and 1 base at J; junction bases unmatched: 5. This CDR3 is 14 amino acids long. Germline V gene sequence: CDR1 SNHLY, CDR2 FYNNEI. CDR3 loop: CASSAGRVQETQYF. Written as DNA, the CDR3 is TGTGCCAGCAGCGCAGGGAGGGTCCAAGAGACCCAGTACTTC.

The chain couples TRBV5-1 to TRBJ1-1, with TRBD1 matching 8 bases. V gave up 3 bases and J gave up 9 bases; unmatched junction bases: 4. In germline, CDR1 is SGHRS, CDR2 YFSETQ. The CDR3 is 12 residues long. The CDR3 loop reads CASSYTGGQAFF. The CDR3 DNA is TGCGCCAGCAGCTATACAGGGGGACAAGCTTTCTTT.

Regarding this clone: This sample includes further DNA sequences coding for the same CDR3. CDR3 nucleotide sequence: TGTGCCAGCAGTTCAGGGAAGACTGAAGCTTTCTTT. It yields the protein CASSSGKTEAFF. The V and J genes are TRBV28 and TRBJ1-1, with a possible D match to TRBD1 (5 bases). The V end was cut by 4 bases, the J end by 5 bases, with 8 bases between. In germline, CDR1 is MDHEN, CDR2 SYDVKM. The CDR3 totals 12 residues.

The V gene is TRBV5-4, the J gene TRBJ2-1; 7 positions agree with TRBD2. The length of the CDR3 is 15 residues. V was pared by 4 bases and J by 2 bases, with 6 bases of the junction left unmatched. The germline V gene has CDR1 SGHNT and CDR2 YYREEE (reference sequence). The CDR3, as DNA: TGTGCCAGCAGCACCAGACTAGCCGCCTACAATGAGCAGTTCTTC. Protein: CASSTRLAAYNEQFF.

The gene calls are TRBV6-6 and TRBJ1-1, with D possibly TRBD1 on 6 matching bases. Between the trimmed V and J ends, which lost 6 bases and 5 bases, there was a span of 16 bases. This CDR3 has 14 residues. Germline V gene data show CDR1 as MNHNY and CDR2 as SVGAGI (reference sequence). CDR3: CASRPDHRETEAFF. CDR3 nucleotide sequence: TGTGCCAGCAGGCCGGACCACAGGGAGACTGAAGCTTTCTTT.

The V and J genes are TRBV6-6 and TRBJ2-7, with 8 bases that match TRBD2. This CDR3 spans 13 amino acids. Germline V gives CDR1 MNHNY, CDR2 SVGAGI (reference sequence). V dropped 8 bases and J dropped 4; count of bases not matched to a gene: 7. CDR3 nucleotides: TGTGCCAGCCGCGATAGCGGGGAATACGAGCAGTACTTC. Translating gives CASRDSGEYEQYF.